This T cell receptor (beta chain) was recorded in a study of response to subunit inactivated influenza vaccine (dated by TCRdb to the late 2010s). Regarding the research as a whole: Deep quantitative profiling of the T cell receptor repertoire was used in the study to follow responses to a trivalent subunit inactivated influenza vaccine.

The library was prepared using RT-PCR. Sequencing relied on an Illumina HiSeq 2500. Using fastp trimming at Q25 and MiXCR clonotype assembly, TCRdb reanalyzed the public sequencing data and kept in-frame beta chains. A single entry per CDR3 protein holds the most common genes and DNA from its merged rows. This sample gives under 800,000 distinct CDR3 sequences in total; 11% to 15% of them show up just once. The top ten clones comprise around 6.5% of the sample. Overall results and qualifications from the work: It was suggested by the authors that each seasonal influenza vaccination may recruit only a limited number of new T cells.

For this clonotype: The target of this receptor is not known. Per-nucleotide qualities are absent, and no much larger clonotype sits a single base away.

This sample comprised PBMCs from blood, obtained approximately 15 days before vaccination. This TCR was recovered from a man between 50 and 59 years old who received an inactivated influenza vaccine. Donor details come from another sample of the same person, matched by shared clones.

The bases are TGCAGTGCCCCAAGACCGGGACAGGAGACCCAGTACTTC. Translated, it gives CSAPRPGQETQYF. This chain joins TRBV20-1 to TRBJ2-5; 7 junctional bases match TRBD1. The germline V gene (reference sequence) sets CDR1 to DFQATT and CDR2 to SNEGSKA. Trimming accounts for 6 bases at V and 5 bases at J, while the number of junction bases matched to no gene is 9. Taken from cysteine to phenylalanine, the CDR3 has 13 residues. Only the CDR3 DNA stays, 39 bases, in frame from base 1.